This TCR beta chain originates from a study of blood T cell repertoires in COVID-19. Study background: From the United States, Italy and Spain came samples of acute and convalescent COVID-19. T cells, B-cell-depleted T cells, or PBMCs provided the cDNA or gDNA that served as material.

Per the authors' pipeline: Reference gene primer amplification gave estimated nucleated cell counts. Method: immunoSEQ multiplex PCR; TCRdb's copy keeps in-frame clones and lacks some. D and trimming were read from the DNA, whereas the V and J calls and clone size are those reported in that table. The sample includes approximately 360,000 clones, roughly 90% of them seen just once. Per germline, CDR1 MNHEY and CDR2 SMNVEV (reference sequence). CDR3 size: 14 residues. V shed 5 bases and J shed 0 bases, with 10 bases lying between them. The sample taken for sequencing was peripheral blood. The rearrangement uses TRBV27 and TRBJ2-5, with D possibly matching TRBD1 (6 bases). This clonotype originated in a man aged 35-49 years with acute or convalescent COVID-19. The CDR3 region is CASSPTGYQETQYF. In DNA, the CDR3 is TGTGCCAGCAGTCCCACAGGGTACCAAGAGACCCAGTACTTC.